This TCR beta chain was recorded in a study of cytomegalovirus exposure and HLA in healthy donors. As regards this clone: As yet, its antigen is unknown.

Study-wide points: Accurate prediction of most subjects' HLA-A and HLA-B alleles from TCR beta sequences was reported. It was only CMV serostatus that was available as immune exposure information. In a later analysis, a genetic analysis reported fewer productive-TCR N-insertions in an Asian-associated ancestry cluster than the cohort average. Rates of TCR association differed by HLA locus in a later analysis, with DRB1 highest and HLA-C lowest.

The PCR ran on 60 Vbeta and 13 Jbeta primers. Only in-frame clones appear in the TCRdb table, and some are missing; sequencing was by immunoSEQ multiplex PCR. The sample consists of 74,000 or so clones, approximately 67% of them appearing once. The source of this sequence is a woman in her 30s in good health and CMV-seronegative. The sequencing sample was made of PBMCs.

CDR3 amino acids: CASSLGGGMNTEAFF. The DNA for the CDR3 is TGTGCCAGCAGCTTGGGGGGGGGAATGAACACTGAAGCTTTCTTT. The chain carries TRBV5-4 and TRBJ1-1; D is possibly TRBD1 (5 bases). Deletions cut 0 bases from V and 0 bases from J, with 9 bases between. CDR3 length equals 15 residues. Germline lookup yields CDR1 SGHNT and CDR2 YYREEE (reference sequence).